The 29 T cell receptor beta chains below were found in one sample sequenced in a study of kidney transplant recipient with SARS-CoV-2 infection. TCRdb ran MiXCR on the reads and lists one entry per CDR3 protein. The data hold approximately 240,000 distinct CDR3 sequences, with 29% observed a single time. This specimen was a blood sample, taken at baseline and around day 120 from a kidney transplant recipient. These TCRs come from a male patient aged 25-45 years who had COVID-19 and was a kidney transplant recipient. Among the T cells, some may be from the graft donor.

This clonotype was observed a few times. V gene TRBV5-1 combines with J gene TRBJ2-3; 8 nucleotides line up with TRBD2. CDR1 is SGHRS and CDR2 is YFSETQ in the germline V gene. The junction had 8 bases not matched to a gene; V was cut back by 0 bases and J by 2 bases. The CDR3 length is 17 residues. The CDR3 region is CASSLVMVSGNTDTQYF. CDR3 bases: TGCGCCAGCAGCTTGGTCATGGTTAGCGGGAACACAGATACGCAGTATTTT.

Points on this clonotype: Just one base apart from a much larger clone, this may be a read error. This chain links TRBV6-2 or TRBV6-3 with TRBJ1-2; D remains ambiguous. This CDR3 is built from 17 residues. Trimming took 5 bases from V and 4 from J, leaving 23 bases between them. CDR1 is MNHEY and CDR2 is SVGEGT in the germline V gene. Here the CDR3 reads CASSKASCIGKTYGYTF. Written as DNA, the CDR3 is TGTGCCAGCAGTAAGGCGAGCTGCATCGGAAAGACCTATGGCTACACCTTC.

This clonotype showed up many times. The V gene is TRBV5-1, the J gene TRBJ2-6; D is possibly TRBD1 (5 bases). The CDR3 covers 16 residues. CDR1 and CDR2 from the germline V gene are SGHRS and YFSETQ. V was shortened by 0 bases and J by 2 bases, with 9 bases between the two germline ends. The CDR3 DNA reads as TGCGCCAGCAGCTTGGCCAAGGGGACTGGGGCCAACGTCCTGACTTTC. Protein: CASSLAKGTGANVLTF.

This clonotype occurred many times. The chain carries TRBV6-4 and TRBJ2-2; 11 bases are a match to TRBD2. V shed 2 bases and J 4 bases; nucleotides not matched to a gene: 0. Germline lookup yields CDR1 MRHNA and CDR2 SNTAGT. The CDR3 consists of 15 residues. The chain's CDR3 is CASSDGTSGTGELFF. The CDR3, as DNA: TGTGCCAGCAGTGACGGGACTAGCGGCACCGGGGAGCTGTTTTTT.

In regard to this clonotype: This may come from a read error, since a much larger clone is one base off. The gene calls are TRBV7-3 and TRBJ2-1; tentative D call: TRBD1 (6 bases). The germline V gene has CDR1 SGHTA and CDR2 FQGTGA. The CDR3 has 13 amino acids. The CDR3 here is CASSLQTGNELFF. In nucleotides, the CDR3 is TGTGCCAGCAGCTTACAGACAGGCAATGAGCTGTTCTTC.

This clonotype has a count of ten or more. This chain uses TRBV4-1 with TRBJ2-1, with 9 bases aligning to TRBD2. The V segment lost 0 bases and the J segment 7 bases; nucleotides outside the gene matches: 7. CDR1 and CDR2 from the germline V gene are MGHRA and YSYEKL. The CDR3 runs 16 residues. The CDR3, as DNA: TGCGCCAGCAGCCAAGACGATCGCGGGAGGGGGAATGAGCAGTTCTTC. Encoded protein: CASSQDDRGRGNEQFF.

At least ten counts were recorded for this clonotype. The chain employs TRBV19 and TRBJ2-5; TRBD1 or TRBD2 may be the D gene (5 bases each). Germline CDR1 is LNHDA and CDR2 is SQIVND (reference sequence). Trimming took 3 bases from V and 1 from J, leaving 6 bases between them. This CDR3 region has 13 residues. In DNA, the CDR3 is TGTGCCAGTAGTATCGGGACCCAAGAGACCCAGTACTTC. Residues: CASSIGTQETQYF.

Comment on this clonotype: A much larger clone differs by one base, so this may be a read error. Likely a read error: the CDR3 ends without its conserved phenylalanine or tryptophan. The chain recombines TRBV16 with TRBJ1-2; 7 nucleotides align to TRBD1. Germline V lookup: CDR1 KGHSY, CDR2 FQNENV. The V segment lost 0 bases and the J segment 7 bases; nucleotides outside the gene matches: 8. This CDR3 contains 15 residues. This CDR3 is CASSQSSTGIRGYTS. The CDR3 DNA follows: TGTGCCAGCAGCCAATCTTCGACAGGGATCCGTGGCTACACCTCC.

Remarks on this clonotype: This may stem from a read error, because a much larger clone lies one nucleotide away. The chain combines TRBV4-1 with TRBJ1-5; D gene uncertain. CDR1 and CDR2 from the germline V gene are MGHRA and YSYEKL. The CDR3 spans 13 residues. CDR3 nucleotide sequence: TGCGCCAACAGCCAAGACCCGCACCAGCCCCAGCATTTT. It codes for CANSQDPHQPQHF.

This clonotype was picked up many times. The chain combines TRBV8-2 with TRBJ2-6. TRBV8-2 is classified as a pseudogene. The CDR3 extends over 17 amino acids. CDR3 bases: TGTGGCAACAAAGGCAGGATAACACAAAGTCGGGCCAACGTCCTGACTTTC. Translation: CGNKGRITQSRANVLTF.

A word on this clonotype: A much larger clone differs from this one at a single base, so this may be a read error. The rearrangement links TRBV28 to TRBJ1-1; 7 bases align to TRBD1. CDR3 length: 14 residues. Germline CDR1 MDHEN, CDR2 SYDVKM. V dropped 8 bases and J dropped 1; count of bases not matched to a gene: 7. CDR3 in DNA: TGTGCCAGCGGAAGGGACAGACAGAACACTGAAGCTTTCTTT. Its translation is CASGRDRQNTEAFF.

The sample holds a few counts of this clonotype. The rearrangement uses TRBV6-2 or TRBV6-3 and TRBJ2-3, with a weak D call TRBD1 (6 bases). The CDR3 has 16 residues. Trimming cost V 5 bases and J 0 bases, with 15 bases left between them. CDR1 is MNHEY, CDR2 SVGEGT, per germline. The DNA of the CDR3 is TGTGCCAGCAGTGAGGAAGACAGGACTAGCACAGATACGCAGTATTTT. This translates into CASSEEDRTSTDTQYF.

This clonotype was found a few times. This chain links TRBV7-6 with TRBJ2-1; 8 bases fit TRBD1. There are 14 residues in the CDR3. J was trimmed by 3 bases and V by 5 bases; bases with no gene match: 3. The germline gives CDR1 SGHVS, CDR2 FNYEAQ. The CDR3 protein is CASSPGTGYNEQFF. The CDR3 nucleotides read TGTGCCAGCAGCCCCGGGACAGGCTACAATGAGCAGTTCTTC.

This clonotype was found many times. The chain carries TRBV10-1 and TRBJ2-2, with 7 bases matching TRBD2. Germline lookup yields CDR1 WNHNN and CDR2 SYGVQD (reference sequence). Losses at the gene ends were 9 bases for V and 7 bases for J; bases not matched to a gene: 8. The CDR3 consists of 13 residues. For the CDR3, the DNA is TGCGCCAGTGGAACTAGCGTTATCGGGGAGCTGTTTTTT. Residues: CASGTSVIGELFF.

This clonotype came up many times. The chain carries TRBV8-2 and TRBJ2-6. TRBV8-2 is classified as a pseudogene. CDR3 length: 17 amino acids. CDR3 DNA: TGTGGCACTCGGTGCAGGATAACACAAAGTCGGGCCAACGTCCTGACTTTC. Its translation is CGTRCRITQSRANVLTF.

This clonotype has ten or more counts. CDR3 coding DNA: TGTGCCAGCAGCAGTAAGTTAGCTACAGTCATGCAAGATACGCAGTATTTT. As protein: CASSSKLATVMQDTQYF. This sequence joins TRBV21-1 and TRBJ2-3. TRBV21-1 is a documented pseudogene. The CDR3 is made up of 17 amino acids.

In regard to this clonotype: A much larger clone sits a single nucleotide away, making a read error possible. The chain uses TRBV16 and TRBJ1-2; no reliable D call. The CDR3 runs to 17 residues. Per germline, CDR1 KGHSY and CDR2 FQNENV. In nucleotides, the CDR3 is TGTGCCAGCAGCTCTGTCTCGGTCGTTAGAAAGACCTATGGCCACACCTTC. This sequence encodes CASSSVSVVRKTYGHTF.

About this clonotype itself: A read error may explain this, as a much larger clone is one base away. CDR3 loop: CASTPDHPRKAYGYTF. CDR3 DNA sequence: TGTGCCAGCACGCCGGATCATCCACGAAAGGCCTATGGCTACACCTTC. The chain carries TRBV5-8 and TRBJ1-2; D is ambiguous. Germline V gives CDR1 SGHTS, CDR2 YDEGEE. Between the trimmed V and J ends, which lost 6 bases and 4 bases, there was a span of 22 bases. This CDR3 has 16 residues.

This clonotype is termed large. J is TRBJ2-7 and V is TRBV13; 8 positions agree with TRBD2. This CDR3 spans 15 amino acids. V dropped 8 bases and J dropped 2; count of bases not matched to a gene: 11. CDR1 is PRHDT and CDR2 is FYEKMQ in the germline V gene (reference sequence). In DNA, the CDR3 is TGTGCCAGCTCCCGAGCGGGAGAGGGCCCCTACGAGCAGTACTTC. It specifies CASSRAGEGPYEQYF. The entire variable domain, with the rest obtained from reference TRBV13 and TRBJ2-7, is as follows: AAGVIQSPRHLIKEKRETATLKCYPIPRHDTVYWYQQGPGQDPQFLISFYEKMQSDKGSIPDRFSAQQFSDYHSELNMSSLELGDSALYFCASSRAGEGPYEQYFGPGTRLTVT.

About this clonotype itself: A read error may explain this, as a much larger clone is one base away. This chain uses TRBV20-1 with TRBJ1-5; 9 bases line up with TRBD1. The CDR3 has 16 amino acids. V lost 2 bases and J lost 7; bases outside the gene matches: 12. Germline CDR1 DFQATT, CDR2 SNEGSKA (reference sequence). The CDR3 protein is CSARRLGTGYFQPQHF. The CDR3 DNA sequence: TGCAGTGCTAGACGTTTGGGGACAGGGTATTTCCAGCCCCAGCATTTT.

This clonotype turned up a few times. This chain links TRBV20-1 with TRBJ2-7; TRBD2 matches at 10 bases. This CDR3 spans 15 amino acids. V gave up 3 bases and J gave up 5 bases; unmatched junction bases: 10. Looked up from germline, CDR1 is DFQATT and CDR2 is SNEGSKA (reference sequence). The CDR3 DNA sequence: TGCAGTGCTAGTGCTCGTAGCGGGAGGATCGACGAGCAGTACTTC. Protein product: CSASARSGRIDEQYF.

Of note for this clonotype: The junction departs from germline at one end; a sequencing error may be responsible. V gene TRBV4-1 combines with J gene TRBJ2-5; D gene ambiguous. The CDR3 length is 15 residues. Germline V gene data show CDR1 as MGHRA and CDR2 as YSYEKL. The CDR3 DNA is TGCGCCAGCATCCAAGTCCTCCAGTACCAAGAGACCCAGTACTTC. Residues: CASIQVLQYQETQYF.

This clonotype was seen repeatedly, ten times or more. The V call is TRBV11-1, the J call TRBJ1-2; D unresolved. The CDR3 runs to 17 residues. V lost 5 bases and J 4 bases, leaving 23 bases between the germline ends. CDR1 and CDR2 (germline): SGHAT, FQDESV (reference sequence). The CDR3 spells CASSIIPKAGKTYGYTF. The DNA of the CDR3 is TGTGCCAGCAGCATAATTCCTAAGGCTGGAAAGACCTATGGCTACACCTTC.

In its sample, this clonotype was seen many times. The CDR3 sequence is CASSRPPGRNEKLFF. The CDR3, as DNA: TGTGCCAGCTCACGACCCCCCGGACGGAATGAAAAACTGTTTTTT. The gene calls are TRBV18 and TRBJ1-4; D unclear. The germline V gene has CDR1 KGHSH and CDR2 LQKENI. This CDR3 region has 15 residues. The V gene lost 4 bases and the J gene lost 5 bases, with 14 bases spanning the gap.

Details on this clonotype: A much larger clone differs from this one at a single base, so this may be a read error. Here the CDR3 DNA reads TGTGCCAGCAGCAGTAGCTTCACCCTTCGAAGGACCTATGGCTACACCTTC. Amino acids: CASSSSFTLRRTYGYTF. This rearrangement joins TRBV3-1 to TRBJ1-2; D is unclear. Between the trimmed V and J ends, which lost 5 bases and 4 bases, there was a span of 23 bases. Germline values: CDR1 LGHDT, CDR2 YNNKEL (reference sequence). There are 17 residues in the CDR3.

There are many counts of this clonotype. This rearrangement joins TRBV20-1 to TRBJ2-7, with D unresolved. The CDR3 spans 12 residues. Trimming left V 3 bases short and J 6 bases short, with 12 bases between. CDR1 DFQATT and CDR2 SNEGSKA come from the germline V gene (reference sequence). The CDR3, as DNA: TGCAGTGCTAGGGGCAGGAGTGCCGAGCAGTACTTC. Translation gives CSARGRSAEQYF.

The sample holds many counts of this clonotype. V is TRBV19 and J is TRBJ2-7; D is uncertain. Germline CDR1 LNHDA, CDR2 SQIVND (reference sequence). Trimming stripped 5 bases from V and 5 bases from J, with 13 bases between. The CDR3 covers 13 residues. The CDR3, as DNA: TGTGCCAGTAGTCACATCCAATTCCACGAGCAGTACTTC. Amino acid sequence: CASSHIQFHEQYF. Using reference TRBV19 and TRBJ2-7 for the parts outside the CDR3, the full variable domain is DGGITQSPKYLFRKEGQNVTLSCEQNLNHDAMYWYRQDPGQGLRLIYYSQIVNDFQKGDIAEGYSVSREKKESFPLTVTSAQKNPTAFYLCASSHIQFHEQYFGPGTRLTVT.

About this clonotype: A much larger clone differs by one base, so this may be a read error. V and J are TRBV28 and TRBJ2-7; D is unclear. The CDR3 is made up of 14 amino acids. CDR1 and CDR2 from the germline V gene are MDHEN and SYDVKM. V lost 2 bases and J lost 2, with 10 bases in between. The CDR3 sequence: CASSLVPNPYEQYF. Written as DNA, the CDR3 is TGTGCCAGCAGTTTAGTTCCGAACCCCTACGAGCAGTACTTC.

Remarks on this clonotype: With a much larger clone just one base away, this may be a read error. This chain uses TRBV19 with TRBJ2-3; TRBD2 might be the D (6 bases). Germline CDR1 and CDR2: LNHDA and SQIVND (reference sequence). The CDR3 length is 14 residues. This CDR3 reads CVSSSAGSGDTQYF. CDR3 DNA: TGTGTCAGTAGTAGTGCGGGATCGGGGGATACGCAGTATTTT.